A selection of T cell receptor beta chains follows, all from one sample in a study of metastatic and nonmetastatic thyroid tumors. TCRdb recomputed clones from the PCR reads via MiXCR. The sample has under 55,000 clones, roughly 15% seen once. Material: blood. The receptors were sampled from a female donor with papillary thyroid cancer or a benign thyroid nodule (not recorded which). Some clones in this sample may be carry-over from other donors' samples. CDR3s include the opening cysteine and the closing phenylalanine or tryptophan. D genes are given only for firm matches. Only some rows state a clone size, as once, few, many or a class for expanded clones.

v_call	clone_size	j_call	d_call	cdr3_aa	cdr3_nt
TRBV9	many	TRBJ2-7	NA	CASSDSLLSYEQYF	TGTGCCAGCAGCGATAGCCTACTCTCCTACGAGCAGTACTTC
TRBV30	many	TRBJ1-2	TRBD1	CAQSRGRGNYGYTF	TGTGCCCAGTCCAGGGGGCGGGGGAACTATGGCTACACCTTC
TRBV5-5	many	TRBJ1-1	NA	CASSLIGDMNTEAFF	TGTGCCAGCAGCTTGATTGGGGACATGAACACTGAAGCTTTCTTT
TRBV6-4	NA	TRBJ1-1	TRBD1	CASSTTGGRGTEAFF	TGTGCCAGCAGTACGACAGGGGGTAGAGGCACTGAAGCTTTCTTT
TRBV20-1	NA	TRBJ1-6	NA	CSAPDPRGNSPLHF	TGCAGTGCGCCGGACCCGAGGGGTAATTCACCCCTCCACTTT
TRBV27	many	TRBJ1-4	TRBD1	CASSSGQDEKLFF	TGTGCCAGCAGTTCGGGACAGGATGAAAAACTGTTTTTT
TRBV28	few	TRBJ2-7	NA	CASGLAGIWGEQYF	TGTGCCAGCGGATTAGCTGGAATCTGGGGCGAGCAGTACTTC
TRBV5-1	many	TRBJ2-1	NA	CASSPNPGNNEQFF	TGCGCCAGCAGCCCAAATCCGGGAAACAATGAGCAGTTCTTC
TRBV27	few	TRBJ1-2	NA	CASSYRSSYGYTF	TGTGCCAGCAGTTACAGGTCGAGCTATGGCTACACCTTC
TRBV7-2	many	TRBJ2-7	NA	CASSRRDNYEQYF	TGTGCCAGCAGCAGGCGGGACAACTACGAGCAGTACTTC
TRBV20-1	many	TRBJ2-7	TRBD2	CSARDSGRAHEQYF	TGCAGTGCTAGGGATAGCGGGAGGGCCCACGAGCAGTACTTC
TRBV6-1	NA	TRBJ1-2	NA	CASSEALVGDSYGYTF	TGTGCCAGCAGTGAAGCATTAGTAGGGGACTCCTATGGCTACACCTTC
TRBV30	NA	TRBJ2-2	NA	CAWTANTGELFF	TGTGCCTGGACAGCCAACACCGGGGAGCTGTTTTTT
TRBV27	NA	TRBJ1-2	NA	CASSPSTPYVYTF	TGTGCCAGCAGTCCCAGTACCCCCTATGTCTACACCTTC
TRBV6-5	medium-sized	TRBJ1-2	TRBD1	CASSYLRTGGLYGYTF	TGTGCCAGCAGTTATCTGAGGACAGGGGGCTTGTATGGCTACACCTTC
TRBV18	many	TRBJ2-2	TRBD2	CASSLTSTSGRKRPNTGELFF	TGTGCCAGCTCACTAACATCAACTAGCGGGAGAAAGCGACCGAACACCGGGGAGCTGTTTTTT
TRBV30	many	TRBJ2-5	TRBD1	CAWSVGGQGRETQYF	TGTGCCTGGAGTGTTGGGGGACAGGGCAGAGAGACCCAGTACTTC
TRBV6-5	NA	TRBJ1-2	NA	CASSYYGDSSGYTF	TGTGCCAGCAGTTACTATGGTGATTCAAGTGGCTACACCTTC
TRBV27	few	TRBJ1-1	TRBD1	CASRSRDRAECNTEAFF	TGTGCCAGCAGGAGCCGGGACAGGGCCGAGTGTAACACTGAAGCTTTCTTT
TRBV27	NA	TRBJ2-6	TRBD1	CALRPGQGRSGANFLTF	TGTGCCTTACGGCCGGGACAGGGACGTTCCGGGGCCAACTTCCTGACTTTC
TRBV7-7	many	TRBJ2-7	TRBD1	CASSLGQALGEQYF	TGTGCTAGCAGCTTGGGACAGGCCTTGGGCGAGCAGTACTTC
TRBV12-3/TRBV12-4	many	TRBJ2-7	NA	CASSFAGEYFEQYF	TGTGCCAGCAGTTTTGCAGGGGAATACTTCGAGCAGTACTTC
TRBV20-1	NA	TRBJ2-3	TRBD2	CSARVASGVDTQYF	TGCAGTGCTAGAGTGGCTAGCGGGGTAGATACGCAGTATTTT
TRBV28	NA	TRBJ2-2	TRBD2	CANSVPGLAETNTGELFF	TGTGCCAACAGTGTCCCGGGACTAGCGGAAACGAACACCGGTGAGCTGTTTTTT
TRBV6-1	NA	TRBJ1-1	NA	CASSEVRVITEAFF	TGTGCCAGCAGTGAGGTTAGGGTGATAACTGAAGCTTTCTTT
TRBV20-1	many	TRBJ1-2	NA	CSALDRPYGYTF	TGCAGTGCTTTAGACAGACCCTATGGCTACACCTTC
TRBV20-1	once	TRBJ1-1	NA	CSASQGGWNTEAFF	TGCAGTGCTAGTCAGGGAGGTTGGAACACTGAAGCTTTCTTT
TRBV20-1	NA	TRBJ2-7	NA	CSARGGTRGYEQYF	TGCAGTGCTAGGGGAGGGACAAGGGGTTACGAGCAGTACTTC
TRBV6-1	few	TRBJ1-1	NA	CASSPPGPLGYTEASF	TGTGCCAGCAGTCCACCGGGCCCTTTGGGATACACTGAAGCTTCCTTT
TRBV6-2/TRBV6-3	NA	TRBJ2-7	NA	CAGSYSSGSNSYEQYF	TGTGCCGGCAGTTACTCATCAGGTTCGAACTCCTACGAGCAGTACTTC
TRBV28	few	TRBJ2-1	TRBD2	CASIPPLAGRPNEQFF	TGTGCCAGCATTCCCCCCTTAGCGGGAAGGCCCAATGAGCAGTTCTTC
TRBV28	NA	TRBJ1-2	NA	CASSFVPLYGYTF	TGTGCCAGCAGCTTTGTGCCTCTCTATGGCTACACCTTC
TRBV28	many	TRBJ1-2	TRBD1	CASRRRGSRGYTF	TGTGCCAGCCGCCGCAGGGGGAGTAGGGGCTACACCTTC
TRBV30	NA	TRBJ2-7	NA	CACSRTESIYEQYF	TGTGCCTGTTCTCGGACAGAGAGCATCTACGAGCAGTACTTC
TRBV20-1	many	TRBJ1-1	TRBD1	CSAPGQGKNTEAFF	TGCAGTGCTCCGGGACAGGGGAAGAACACTGAAGCTTTCTTT
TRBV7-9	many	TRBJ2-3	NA	CASSPLAGITDTQYF	TGTGCCAGCAGCCCTCTGGCGGGGATCACAGATACGCAGTATTTT
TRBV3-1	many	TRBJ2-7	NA	CASSQGLDEQYF	TGTGCCAGCAGCCAAGGGCTGGACGAGCAGTACTTC
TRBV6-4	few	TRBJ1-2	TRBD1	CAILDRGNYGYTF	TGTGCCATTCTCGACAGGGGAAACTATGGCTACACCTTC
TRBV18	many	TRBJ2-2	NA	CASSPDTGELFF	TGTGCCAGCTCACCAGACACCGGGGAGCTGTTTTTT
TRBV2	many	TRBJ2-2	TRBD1	CASRRDRGRNTGELFF	TGTGCCAGCAGAAGAGACAGGGGAAGAAACACCGGGGAGCTGTTTTTT
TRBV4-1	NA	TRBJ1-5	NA	CASSQEHYQPQHF	TGCGCCAGCAGCCAAGAACATTATCAGCCCCAGCATTTT
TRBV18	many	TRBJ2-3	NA	CASSVRSTVDTDTQYF	TGTGCCAGCTCCGTTAGATCGACCGTAGACACAGATACGCAGTATTTT
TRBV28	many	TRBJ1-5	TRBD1	CASSSQGLKPQHF	TGTGCCAGCAGTTCACAGGGGTTAAAGCCCCAGCATTTT
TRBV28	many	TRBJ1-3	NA	CASSNALGSGNTIYF	TGTGCCAGCAGTAACGCTCTGGGGTCTGGAAACACCATATATTTT
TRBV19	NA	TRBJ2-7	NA	CASSRDANSGVYEQYF	TGTGCCAGTAGTAGGGACGCTAATTCAGGGGTCTACGAGCAGTACTTC
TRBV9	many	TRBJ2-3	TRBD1	CASSVGRDRGYLYTDTQYF	TGTGCCAGCAGCGTAGGCCGGGACAGGGGTTATCTATACACAGATACGCAGTATTTT
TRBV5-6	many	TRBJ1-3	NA	CASTEFWGGGGNTIYF	TGTGCCAGCACCGAATTCTGGGGAGGCGGTGGAAACACCATATATTTT
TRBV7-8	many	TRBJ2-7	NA	CASSFRLSTPYEQYF	TGTGCCAGCAGCTTCAGACTCTCCACCCCCTACGAGCAGTACTTC
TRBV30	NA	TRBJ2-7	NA	CAWRGASYEQYF	TGTGCCTGGAGAGGGGCCTCCTACGAGCAGTACTTC
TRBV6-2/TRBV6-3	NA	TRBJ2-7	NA	CASRTTGFEQYF	TGTGCCAGCAGAACTACAGGGTTCGAGCAGTACTTC
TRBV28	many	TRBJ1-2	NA	CASSLRGINYGYTF	TGTGCCAGCAGTTTACGGGGGATTAACTATGGCTACACCTTC
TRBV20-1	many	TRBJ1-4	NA	CSARKTDRIGEKLFF	TGCAGTGCTAGGAAGACCGATAGGATCGGGGAAAAACTGTTTTTT
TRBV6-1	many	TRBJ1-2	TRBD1	CASRGTGRLHGYTF	TGTGCCAGCAGAGGGACAGGAAGATTGCATGGCTACACCTTC
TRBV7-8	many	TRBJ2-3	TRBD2	CASSPHRAAGLPDTQYF	TGTGCCAGCAGCCCCCACCGAGCAGCGGGATTGCCAGATACGCAGTATTTT
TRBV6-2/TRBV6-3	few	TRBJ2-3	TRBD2	CASSYLRLAGNTDTQYF	TGTGCCAGCAGTTACCTCCGACTAGCGGGGAACACAGATACGCAGTATTTT
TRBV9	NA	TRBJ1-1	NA	CASSVFGVGEAFF	TGTGCCAGCAGCGTATTTGGGGTGGGTGAAGCTTTCTTT
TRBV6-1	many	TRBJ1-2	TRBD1	CASDRGSNYGYTF	TGTGCCAGTGACAGGGGTAGCAACTATGGCTACACCTTC
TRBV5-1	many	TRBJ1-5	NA	CASSPDVNQPQHF	TGCGCCAGCAGCCCCGACGTGAATCAGCCCCAGCATTTT
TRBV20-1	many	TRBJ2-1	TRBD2	CSARGLAGSGEQFF	TGCAGTGCTAGGGGACTAGCGGGATCTGGTGAGCAGTTCTTC
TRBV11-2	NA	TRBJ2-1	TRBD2	CASSWGFGGRAPNEQFF	TGTGCCAGCAGTTGGGGGTTTGGCGGGAGGGCCCCCAATGAGCAGTTCTTC